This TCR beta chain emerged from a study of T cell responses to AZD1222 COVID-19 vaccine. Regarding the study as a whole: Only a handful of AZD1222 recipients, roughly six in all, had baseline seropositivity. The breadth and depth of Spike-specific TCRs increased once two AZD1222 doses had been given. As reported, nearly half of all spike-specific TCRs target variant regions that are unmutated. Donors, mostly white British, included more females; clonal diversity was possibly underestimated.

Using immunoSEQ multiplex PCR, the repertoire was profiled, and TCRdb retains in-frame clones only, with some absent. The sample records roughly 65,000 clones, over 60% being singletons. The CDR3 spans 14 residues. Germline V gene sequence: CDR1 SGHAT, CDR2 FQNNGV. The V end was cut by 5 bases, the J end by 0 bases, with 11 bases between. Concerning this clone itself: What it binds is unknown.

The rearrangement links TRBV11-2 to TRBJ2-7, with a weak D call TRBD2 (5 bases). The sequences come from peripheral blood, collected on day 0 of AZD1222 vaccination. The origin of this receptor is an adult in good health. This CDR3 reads CASSPGLASYEQYF. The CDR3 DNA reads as TGTGCCAGCAGCCCAGGACTGGCCTCCTACGAGCAGTACTTC.